This record covers a single T cell receptor beta chain. Its antigen is as yet unknown. The data derive from a study of T cell clones after liver transplantation. On the study more broadly: Three of eight recipients were HCV-positive; others had non-autoimmune, non-viral indications. Timepoints were pre-transplant, pre-withdrawal, and after withdrawal was completed or failed. Study conclusions and caveats: Circulating graft-donor-reactive CD4 TCRbeta sequences fell significantly post-transplant in most of the 8 subjects.

Repertoires were generated with immunoSEQ multiplex PCR, while TCRdb's copy carries only in-frame clones and drops some. The table shows roughly 51,000 clones, with roughly 74% occurring only once. Trimming stripped 8 bases from V and 5 bases from J, with 21 bases between. Germline V gene data show CDR1 as ENHRY and CDR2 as SYGVKD. The CDR3 spans 16 residues. The source was CD4+ T cells from blood, collected around 54 months after liver transplant. The clonotype comes from a human patient who received a liver transplant. Some T cells may be provided by the graft donor. The J gene is TRBJ2-2, the V gene TRBV10-3; D possibly corresponds to TRBD2 (6 bases). The CDR3 reads CAIAPPGRGGTGELFF. Written as DNA, the CDR3 is TGTGCCATCGCCCCTCCGGGACGCGGAGGGACCGGGGAGCTGTTTTTT.